The present TCR beta chain was sequenced within a study of PD-1 blockade in classical Hodgkin lymphoma. Study results and caveats: Patients newly diagnosed and complete responders had comparable baseline diversity.

Trimming cost V 3 bases and J 4 bases, with 18 bases left between them. Germline-derived CDR1 and CDR2 are SGDLS and YYNGEE. The CDR3 has 16 amino acids. There are a few counts of this clone. Its specificity is unknown. Using immunoSEQ multiplex PCR, the repertoire was profiled, and TCRdb retains in-frame clones only, with some absent. The table records under 60,000 clones, approximately 70% of them present only once. Following autologous stem cell transplantation, relapse occurred in every patient, and exposure to brentuximab vedotin varied. V usage is TRBV9 and J usage is TRBJ2-3, with a possible D match to TRBD1 (6 bases). The sequencing here drew on peripheral blood mononuclear cells (PBMCs), taken at baseline. This TCR derives from a human donor with classical Hodgkin lymphoma. Here the CDR3 reads CASSGTQGLASDTQYF. In nucleotides, the CDR3 is TGTGCCAGCAGCGGGACACAGGGTCTAGCCTCAGATACGCAGTATTTT.